This is a list of T cell receptor beta chains from one sample in a study of T cell responses to AZD1222 COVID-19 vaccine. The assay was immunoSEQ multiplex PCR, and TCRdb's table has in-frame clones only and misses some. The sample holds 150,000 to 200,000 clones, 80% to 95% seen once. This specimen was peripheral blood, taken on day 0 of AZD1222 vaccination. The receptors originated from an adult in good health. Each CDR3 is given with its conserved first and last residue. D genes are given only for firm matches. Some rows have no size entry. The others give once, few or many, or a class for an expanded clone.

v_call: TRBV5-8
d_call: NA
clone_size: once
cdr3_length: 14
j_call: TRBJ1-3
cdr3_nt: TGTGCCAGCCCCGACCCTCCATGGGGAAACACCATATATTTT
cdr3_aa: CASPDPPWGNTIYF

v_call: TRBV3-1/TRBV3-2
d_call: NA
clone_size: few
cdr3_length: 14
j_call: TRBJ1-1
cdr3_nt: TGTGCCAGCAGCCAAGTTCTGGGGAGGACTGAAGCTTTCTTT
cdr3_aa: CASSQVLGRTEAFF

v_call: TRBV5-1
d_call: NA
clone_size: NA
cdr3_length: 13
j_call: TRBJ1-1
cdr3_nt: TGCGCCAGCAAGGAAAGAGTCAACACTGAAGCTTTCTTT
cdr3_aa: CASKERVNTEAFF

v_call: TRBV10-3
d_call: TRBD2
clone_size: NA
cdr3_length: 19
j_call: TRBJ2-4
cdr3_nt: TGTGCCACCAAACCGGGACTAGCGGGAGGCAACTTAGCCAAAAACATTCAGTACTTC
cdr3_aa: CATKPGLAGGNLAKNIQYF

v_call: TRBV19
d_call: NA
clone_size: NA
cdr3_length: 16
j_call: TRBJ1-6
cdr3_nt: TGTGCCAGCCACCCTGGGCGCGGGTTGGATAATTCACCCCTCCACTTT
cdr3_aa: CASHPGRGLDNSPLHF

v_call: TRBV4-1
d_call: NA
clone_size: NA
cdr3_length: 13
j_call: TRBJ2-3
cdr3_nt: TGCGCCAGCAGCCAAGTCATCCCAGATACGCAGTATTTT
cdr3_aa: CASSQVIPDTQYF

v_call: TRBV28
d_call: TRBD2
clone_size: NA
cdr3_length: 15
j_call: TRBJ2-1
cdr3_nt: TGTGCCAGCAGTTCAAGCGGGAGGGCTGACGATGAGCAGTTCTTC
cdr3_aa: CASSSSGRADDEQFF

v_call: TRBV30
d_call: NA
clone_size: NA
cdr3_length: 14
j_call: TRBJ1-6
cdr3_nt: TGTGCCTGGAACGGTCGACCCGGGGATTCACCCCTCCACTTT
cdr3_aa: CAWNGRPGDSPLHF

v_call: TRBV19
d_call: NA
clone_size: NA
cdr3_length: 14
j_call: TRBJ2-7
cdr3_nt: TGTGCCAGTAGTATAGCGAGGGGTTCCTACGAGCAGTACTTC
cdr3_aa: CASSIARGSYEQYF

v_call: TRBV27
d_call: TRBD1
clone_size: NA
cdr3_length: 14
j_call: TRBJ1-5
cdr3_nt: TGTGCCAGCAATAAACAGGGGTCAGCTCAGCCCCAGCATTTT
cdr3_aa: CASNKQGSAQPQHF

v_call: TRBV7-2
d_call: NA
clone_size: NA
cdr3_length: 14
j_call: TRBJ1-1
cdr3_nt: TGTGCCAGCAGCCTGCAGGCTGGGGACACTGAAGCTTTCTTT
cdr3_aa: CASSLQAGDTEAFF

v_call: TRBV7-7
d_call: NA
clone_size: NA
cdr3_length: 15
j_call: TRBJ2-1
cdr3_nt: TGTGCCAGCAGCCAAGGGGGGGAAGGTATGGATGAGCAGTTCTTC
cdr3_aa: CASSQGGEGMDEQFF

v_call: TRBV6-4
d_call: TRBD2
clone_size: once
cdr3_length: 16
j_call: TRBJ2-3
cdr3_nt: TGTGCCAGCAGTGACTCACTAGCGGGGACCACAGATACGCAGTATTTT
cdr3_aa: CASSDSLAGTTDTQYF

v_call: TRBV4-1
d_call: TRBD1
clone_size: NA
cdr3_length: 19
j_call: TRBJ1-3
cdr3_nt: TGCGCCAGCAGCCCGAGAATACTACCACAGGGGGGTTCTGGAAACACCATATATTTT
cdr3_aa: CASSPRILPQGGSGNTIYF

v_call: TRBV2
d_call: NA
clone_size: NA
cdr3_length: 14
j_call: TRBJ1-4
cdr3_nt: TGTGCCAGCAGAACAGCGGCCTATAATGAAAAACTGTTTTTT
cdr3_aa: CASRTAAYNEKLFF

v_call: TRBV7-2
d_call: TRBD2
clone_size: NA
cdr3_length: 16
j_call: TRBJ2-7
cdr3_nt: TGTGCCAGCAGCTCCCCCTGGGCTAGCGGGGCCTACGAGCAGTACTTC
cdr3_aa: CASSSPWASGAYEQYF

v_call: TRBV29-1
d_call: NA
clone_size: NA
cdr3_length: 12
j_call: TRBJ1-1
cdr3_nt: TGCAGCGTTGAAGATGCCGACAACGAAGCTTTCTTT
cdr3_aa: CSVEDADNEAFF

v_call: TRBV3-1/TRBV3-2
d_call: NA
clone_size: NA
cdr3_length: 14
j_call: TRBJ2-7
cdr3_nt: TGTGCCAGCAGCCCCCCGGACCGAACCTACGAGCAGTACTTC
cdr3_aa: CASSPPDRTYEQYF